These 14 T cell receptor beta chains were all obtained from the same sample, sequenced in a study of T cells expressing NK-cell markers. For each CDR3 protein, TCRdb gives one entry from its re-call of the 5' RACE reads, without DNA. The table for this sample gives about 150,000 distinct CDR3 sequences. The specimen sequenced was blood T cells: a sorted CD56 or NKG2C T cell subset, CD4+ or CD8+ T cells, or bulk PBMC T cells (not recorded which). The receptors come from a man between 18 and 69 years old in good health.

J is TRBJ2-1 and V is TRBV19; TCRdb's D gene call, TRBD1, goes unchecked for lack of DNA. Germline CDR1 LNHDA, CDR2 SQIVND (reference sequence). The CDR3 is 14 residues long. CDR3 amino acids: CASQTGTGWNEQFF. Variable domain in full (rest from reference TRBV19 and TRBJ2-1): DGGITQSPKYLFRKEGQNVTLSCEQNLNHDAMYWYRQDPGQGLRLIYYSQIVNDFQKGDIAEGYSVSREKKESFPLTVTSAQKNPTAFYLCASQTGTGWNEQFFGPGTRLTVL.

The chain links TRBV13 to TRBJ2-1; the TCRdb D gene call, TRBD1, has no DNA to confirm it. The CDR3 is 15 amino acids. Germline CDR1 is PRHDT and CDR2 is FYEKMQ (reference sequence). CDR3 in amino acids: CASSPRGGWRNEQFF.

J is TRBJ1-6 and V is TRBV2. Per the germline V gene, CDR1 is SNHLY and CDR2 is FYNNEI. This CDR3 is built from 14 residues. CDR3 protein: CASQGSSYNSPLHF.

This rearrangement joins TRBV3-1 to TRBJ1-2; the D call from TCRdb, TRBD1, cannot be confirmed without DNA. The germline V gene encodes CDR1 LGHDT and CDR2 YNNKEL (reference sequence). This CDR3 comprises 15 residues. The CDR3 reads CASSQTGTVNYGYTF.

V and J are TRBV6-6 and TRBJ1-1; absent DNA, TCRdb's TRBD1 call cannot be checked. The CDR3 runs to 13 residues. Germline lookup yields CDR1 MNHNY and CDR2 SVGAGI (reference sequence). Here the CDR3 reads CASSQTDRVAAFF.

The chain couples TRBV12-3 or TRBV12-4 to TRBJ1-5. The CDR3 runs to 13 residues. Here the CDR3 reads CASSLQENQPQHF.

The chain couples TRBV29-1 to TRBJ2-7; the D call from TCRdb, TRBD1, cannot be confirmed without DNA. The CDR3 length is 15 residues. Germline V lookup: CDR1 SQVTM, CDR2 ANQGSEA. The CDR3 region is CSVEGGTGGLYEQYF.

The chain carries TRBV12-3 or TRBV12-4 and TRBJ2-1; with no DNA, the TCRdb D assignment of TRBD1 cannot be verified. The CDR3 length is 14 residues. The CDR3 is CASSPRQGGDEQFF.

V is TRBV12-3 or TRBV12-4 and J is TRBJ2-1; TCRdb names TRBD2, which stays unverified in the absence of DNA. The CDR3 sequence is 18 residues long. The CDR3 sequence: CASSTDTTGTNLYNEQFF.

The CDR3 here is CASSMTENTEAFF. The chain links TRBV5-4 to TRBJ1-1. In germline, CDR1 is SGHNT, CDR2 YYREEE (reference sequence). The CDR3 is made up of 13 amino acids.

The rearrangement uses TRBV9 and TRBJ2-5; TCRdb gives TRBD1 as the D gene, but with no DNA this cannot be confirmed. CDR1 is SGDLS, CDR2 YYNGEE, per germline. The CDR3 is 15 residues long. The CDR3 is CASSVTGGRLETQYF.

The gene calls are TRBV12-3 or TRBV12-4 and TRBJ2-5; there is no DNA to check the TCRdb D call of TRBD1. The CDR3 runs to 14 residues. CDR3 sequence reads: CASSGQGNFETQYF.

This rearrangement joins TRBV6-1 to TRBJ1-3; TCRdb indicates TRBD1, and absent DNA this call remains unverified. Looked up from germline, CDR1 is MNHNS and CDR2 is SASEGT. The CDR3 length is 16 residues. CDR3 residues: CASSERQGLSGNTIYF.

The V call is TRBV11-2, the J call TRBJ2-3; no DNA is available, so the TRBD2 call from TCRdb remains unchecked. The CDR3 has 15 residues. Per germline, CDR1 SGHAT and CDR2 FQNNGV. CDR3 region: CASSLVLAGADTQYF.